The 24 T cell receptor beta chains below come from one sample, sequenced in a study of T cell changes during pregnancy in multiple sclerosis. Profiled with immunoSEQ multiplex PCR; TCRdb holds only in-frame clones, not every one. The sample lists around 50,000 clones, approximately 91% occurring once. This sample comprised CD4+ T cells from peripheral blood mononuclear cells, obtained after pregnancy. All receptors come from a female donor in good health, enrolled as a control in a pregnancy study.

The rearrangement uses TRBV7-2 and TRBJ2-1; D is unresolved. The V gene lost 5 bases and the J gene lost 8 bases, with 13 bases spanning the gap. The CDR3 runs 13 residues. Germline assignment: CDR1 SGHTA and CDR2 FQGNSA. The CDR3 nucleotides are TGTGCCAGCAGCGCGAGTATATTGGATGAGCAGTTCTTC. Its protein is CASSASILDEQFF.

This clone was seen once. V and J are TRBV11-2 and TRBJ2-1; 10 nucleotides agree with TRBD2. V shed 4 bases and J 9 bases; nucleotides not matched to a gene: 9. Germline lookup yields CDR1 SGHAT and CDR2 FQNNGV. The CDR3 totals 15 residues. The chain's CDR3 is CASSSLAGDWGEQFF. CDR3 coding DNA: TGTGCCAGCAGCTCGCTAGCGGGGGATTGGGGTGAGCAGTTCTTC. Full variable domain (missing parts from reference TRBV11-2 and TRBJ2-1): EAGVAQSPRYKIIEKRQSVAFWCNPISGHATLYWYQQILGQGPKLLIQFQNNGVVDDSQLPKDRFSAERLKGVDSTLKIQPAKLEDSAVYLCASSSLAGDWGEQFFGPGTRLTVL.

This rearrangement joins TRBV5-1 to TRBJ1-2; 7 bases agree with TRBD1. Unmatched junction bases numbered 15, after V lost 4 bases and J lost 6 bases. CDR1 is SGHRS, CDR2 YFSETQ, per germline. CDR3 length equals 16 residues. The CDR3 protein is CASSLNPTTGNNGYTF. In DNA, the CDR3 is TGCGCCAGCAGCCTTAACCCTACGACAGGGAACAATGGCTACACCTTC.

The chain has TRBV2 and TRBJ2-1; 13 bases are shared with TRBD2. This CDR3 comprises 19 residues. Germline values: CDR1 SNHLY, CDR2 FYNNEI. After removal of 6 bases from V and 1 base from J, the junction contained 12 bases not matched to a gene. The CDR3 coding sequence is TGTGCCAGCAGGCCGGGACTAGCGGGGTTGAGAGGGTCCTACAATGAGCAGTTCTTC. This codes for CASRPGLAGLRGSYNEQFF.

The rearrangement uses TRBV2 and TRBJ2-4; tentative D call: TRBD2 (7 bases). CDR3 length equals 15 residues. Germline lookup yields CDR1 SNHLY and CDR2 FYNNEI. V lost 10 bases and J 3 bases, leaving 19 bases between the germline ends. As DNA, the CDR3 is TGTGCCACCCCGGGGGCGGGAGAAGGCAAAAACATTCAGTACTTC. This sequence encodes CATPGAGEGKNIQYF.

The rearrangement joins TRBV11-2 to TRBJ2-7, with 7 positions matching TRBD1. The CDR3 is made up of 14 amino acids. The trim removed 0 bases at V and 4 bases at J, leaving 3 bases unmatched. The germline V gene encodes CDR1 SGHAT and CDR2 FQNNGV. CDR3 region: CASSLEGGRYEQYF. As DNA, the CDR3 is TGTGCCAGCAGCTTAGAAGGGGGCCGTTACGAGCAGTACTTC.

This clone was counted a single time. The chain employs TRBV6-5 and TRBJ1-2; 10 bases are a match to TRBD1. The CDR3 totals 13 residues. With 6 bases clipped from V and 4 bases from J, the junction kept 2 bases outside the gene matches. Germline lookup yields CDR1 MNHEY and CDR2 SVGAGI. CDR3 sequence (DNA): TGTGCCAGCAGCCGGGACAGGGGCTATGGCTACACCTTC. Translating gives CASSRDRGYGYTF.

This clone has just one count. The chain employs TRBV29-1 and TRBJ2-7; TRBD2 is a possible D gene (6 bases). V lost 5 bases and J lost 6, with 23 bases in between. In germline, CDR1 is SQVTM, CDR2 ANQGSEA. The CDR3 runs 15 residues. DNA of the CDR3: TGCAGCGTTCACGCAGACGGGAGTTTGTGGTCCGAGCAGTACTTC. Translation: CSVHADGSLWSEQYF.

This chain uses TRBV7-2 with TRBJ2-1, with 7 bases identical to TRBD2. Looked up from germline, CDR1 is SGHTA and CDR2 is FQGNSA. The CDR3 contains 17 residues. Germline trimming cut 2 bases from V and 0 bases from J; bases unmatched to any gene: 7. The CDR3 DNA reads TGTGCCAGCAGCTTATCCGGACTAGAGAGCTCCTACAATGAGCAGTTCTTC. It is translated as CASSLSGLESSYNEQFF.

This chain connects TRBV7-9 to TRBJ2-5, with 7 bases aligning to TRBD1. The V and J ends lost 9 bases and 3 bases, in that order; junction bases with no gene match: 4. From germline, CDR1 is SEHNR and CDR2 FQNEAQ (reference sequence). The length of the CDR3 is 12 residues. The CDR3 region is CASRDSEETQYF. As DNA, the CDR3 is TGTGCCAGTAGGGACAGCGAAGAGACCCAGTACTTC. Using reference TRBV7-9 and TRBJ2-5 for the parts outside the CDR3, the full variable domain is DTGVSQNPRHKITKRGQNVTFRCDPISEHNRLYWYRQTLGQGPEFLTYFQNEAQLEKSRLLSDRFSAERPKGSFSTLEIQRTEQGDSAMYLCASRDSEETQYFGPGTRLLVL.

A single count supports this clone. This chain links TRBV30 with TRBJ1-6, with D hard to call. This CDR3 has 17 amino acids. Trimming removed 0 bases at V and 0 bases at J, with 12 bases between. The germline CDR1 and CDR2 sequences are GTSNPN and SVGIG (reference sequence). CDR3 sequence (DNA): TGTGCCTGGAGTGTAGTGTCGCGGAGCTCCTATAATTCACCCCTCCACTTT. This gives the protein CAWSVVSRSSYNSPLHF. The entire variable domain, with the rest obtained from reference TRBV30 and TRBJ1-6, is as follows: SQTIHQWPATLVQPVGSPLSLECTVEGTSNPNLYWYRQAAGRGLQLLFYSVGIGQISSEVPQNLSASRPQDRQFILSSKKLLLSDSGFYLCAWSVVSRSSYNSPLHFGNGTRLTVT.

This sequence joins TRBV28 and TRBJ2-7; 10 bases align to TRBD1. Germline V lookup: CDR1 MDHEN, CDR2 SYDVKM. The V segment lost 9 bases and the J segment 0 bases; nucleotides outside the gene matches: 5. CDR3 length: 14 residues. The CDR3, as DNA: TGTGCCAGTAGAGGACAGGGGGGCTCCTACGAGCAGTACTTC. Protein product: CASRGQGGSYEQYF.

The genes are TRBV18 and TRBJ2-5, with TRBD1 as a possible D gene (6 bases). The ends were cut back, 11 bases at V and 1 base at J, with 11 bases in the middle. This CDR3 has 12 residues. Germline V CDR1 and CDR2: KGHSH, LQKENI. Written as DNA, the CDR3 is TGTGCCTCCGGACAGCGCCAAGAGACCCAGTACTTC. It is translated as CASGQRQETQYF.

DNA for the CDR3: TGCGCCAGCAGCCGGACAGGGGTTTCCTATGGCTACACCTTC. This sequence encodes CASSRTGVSYGYTF. The chain uses TRBV10-2 and TRBJ1-2; TRBD1 matches 9 bases. The CDR3 length is 14 residues. CDR1 and CDR2 from the germline V gene are WSHSY and SAAADI. Losses at the gene ends were 6 bases for V and 4 bases for J; bases not matched to a gene: 6.

CDR3 sequence: CASSIENNGYTF. The DNA of the CDR3 is TGTGCCAGTAGTATAGAAAACAATGGCTACACCTTC. The J gene is TRBJ1-2, the V gene TRBV19; no clear D. Germline V gives CDR1 LNHDA, CDR2 SQIVND (reference sequence). This CDR3 spans 12 amino acids. V was cut by 0 bases and J by 6 bases, with 5 bases left in between.

The chain recombines TRBV18 with TRBJ2-2; 13 bases align to TRBD2. Looked up from germline, CDR1 is KGHSH and CDR2 is LQKENI. The CDR3 length is 18 residues. V lost 2 bases, J lost 4 bases, and 7 bases stayed unmatched. CDR3 bases: TGTGCCAGCTCACCAGCCGGACTAGCGGGAGTAGGCACCGGGGAGCTGTTTTTT. As protein: CASSPAGLAGVGTGELFF.

This clone showed up just once. The chain employs TRBV7-8 and TRBJ2-1, with a tentative D call TRBD2 (5 bases). Germline values: CDR1 SGHVS, CDR2 FQNEAQ. Trimming cost V 0 bases and J 3 bases, with 9 bases left between them. The CDR3 sequence is 15 residues long. This CDR3 is CASSLAPADYNEQFF. CDR3 sequence (DNA): TGTGCCAGCAGCTTAGCCCCAGCGGACTACAATGAGCAGTTCTTC.

V usage is TRBV6-6 and J usage is TRBJ2-7; TRBD1 agrees at 7 bases. Germline V lookup: CDR1 MNHNY, CDR2 SVGAGI (reference sequence). This CDR3 region has 16 residues. J was trimmed by 6 bases and V by 2 bases; bases with no gene match: 13. The CDR3 coding sequence is TGTGCCAGCAGTTACCCACAGGGGAACGGACTCTCCGAGCAGTACTTC. Translated: CASSYPQGNGLSEQYF.

The chain joins TRBV30 to TRBJ1-1; D perhaps matches TRBD1 (6 bases). CDR3 length: 13 amino acids. Germline V gene data show CDR1 as GTSNPN and CDR2 as SVGIG (reference sequence). V was trimmed by 7 bases and J by 4 bases, leaving 16 bases between them. The CDR3 bases are TGTGCCTTGCAGACAGGAGACCGCACTGAAGCTTTCTTT. Amino acids: CALQTGDRTEAFF. Complete variable domain (other parts from reference TRBV30 and TRBJ1-1): SQTIHQWPATLVQPVGSPLSLECTVEGTSNPNLYWYRQAAGRGLQLLFYSVGIGQISSEVPQNLSASRPQDRQFILSSKKLLLSDSGFYLCALQTGDRTEAFFGQGTRLTVV.

The CDR3 loop reads CAWTGKPTGANVLTF. CDR3 DNA: TGTGCCTGGACAGGGAAGCCAACTGGGGCCAACGTCCTGACTTTC. The rearrangement joins TRBV30 to TRBJ2-6; TRBD1 is a possible D gene (5 bases). From germline, CDR1 is GTSNPN and CDR2 SVGIG (reference sequence). V was pared by 4 bases and J by 2 bases, with 12 bases between. The CDR3 sequence is 15 residues long.

This chain links TRBV2 with TRBJ1-5; 12 bases line up with TRBD1. V was clipped by 6 bases and J by 6 bases; unmatched bases: 6. Germline V gives CDR1 SNHLY, CDR2 FYNNEI. This CDR3 has 15 amino acids. This CDR3 is CASSSGTGGFQPQHF. The CDR3 DNA sequence: TGTGCCAGCAGCTCCGGGACAGGGGGCTTTCAGCCCCAGCATTTT.

Turning to this clone: Other DNA sequences of this sample code for an identical CDR3. This chain uses TRBV7-9 with TRBJ1-4; 9 nucleotides line up with TRBD1. The CDR3 extends over 14 amino acids. Germline CDR1 and CDR2: SEHNR and FQNEAQ (reference sequence). The V and J ends lost 4 bases and 7 bases, in that order; junction bases with no gene match: 4. CDR3 nucleotide sequence: TGTGCCAGCAGCTCCGGGACAGGGAGTGAAAAACTGTTTTTT. It is translated as CASSSGTGSEKLFF. Full variable domain (outside the CDR3, taken from reference TRBV7-9 and TRBJ1-4): DTGVSQNPRHKITKRGQNVTFRCDPISEHNRLYWYRQTLGQGPEFLTYFQNEAQLEKSRLLSDRFSAERPKGSFSTLEIQRTEQGDSAMYLCASSSGTGSEKLFFGSGTQLSVL.

The chain combines TRBV7-2 with TRBJ2-3; the D is unclear. This CDR3 is built from 13 residues. Deletions cut 2 bases from V and 0 bases from J, with 3 bases between. Germline values: CDR1 SGHTA, CDR2 FQGNSA. The CDR3 DNA is TGTGCCAGCAGCTTACAGAGCACAGATACGCAGTATTTT. Its protein is CASSLQSTDTQYF.

V and J are TRBV5-1 and TRBJ2-5; D perhaps matches TRBD2 (5 bases). The CDR3 sequence is 14 residues long. Trimming took off 4 bases at V and 1 base at J, with 11 bases between the two ends. CDR1 and CDR2 (germline): SGHRS, YFSETQ. The CDR3 loop is CASSPPSIQETQYF. The CDR3 DNA reads as TGCGCCAGCAGCCCGCCTAGCATCCAAGAGACCCAGTACTTC.